This TCR beta chain was sequenced during a study of chemoradiotherapy in HPV16-positive cancers. The V gene lost 8 bases and the J gene lost 8 bases, with 15 bases spanning the gap. Germline V gene lookup returns CDR1 ENHRY and CDR2 SYGVKD. The CDR3 runs to 12 residues. Clones were read by immunoSEQ multiplex PCR, and TCRdb kept only the in-frame ones, dropping some. The sample lists 2,000 or so clones; roughly 79% were seen once. The genes are TRBV10-3 and TRBJ1-2; maybe TRBD1 (6 bases). The receptor comes from a human donor with HPV-associated anogenital cancer. The input for sequencing was tumor tissue, taken from a patient who underwent chemoradiotherapy. This CDR3 reads CAISTQGRGYTF. CDR3 in DNA: TGTGCCATCTCCACACAGGGAAGGGGCTACACCTTC.